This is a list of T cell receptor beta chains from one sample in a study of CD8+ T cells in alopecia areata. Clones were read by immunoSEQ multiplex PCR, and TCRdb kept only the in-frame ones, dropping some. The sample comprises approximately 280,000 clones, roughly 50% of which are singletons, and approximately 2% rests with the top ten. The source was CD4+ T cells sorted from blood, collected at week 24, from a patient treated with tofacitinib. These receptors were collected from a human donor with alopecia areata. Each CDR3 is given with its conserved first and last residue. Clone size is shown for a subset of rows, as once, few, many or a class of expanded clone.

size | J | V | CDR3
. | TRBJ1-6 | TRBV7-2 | CASSRWGVGGETYNSPLHF
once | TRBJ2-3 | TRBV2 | CASSEALLGSGDTQYF
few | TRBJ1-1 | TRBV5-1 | CASRSNPGYRVNTEAFF
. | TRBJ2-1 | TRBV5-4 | CASSLVGQGFNEQFF
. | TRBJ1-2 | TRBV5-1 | CASSRDRPDTYGYTF
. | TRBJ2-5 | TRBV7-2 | CASSLSPQETQYF
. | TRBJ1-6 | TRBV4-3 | CASSQDQAGSYNSPLHF
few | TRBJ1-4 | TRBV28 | CASSGSEKLFF
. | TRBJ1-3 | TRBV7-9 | CASAGTGNTIYF
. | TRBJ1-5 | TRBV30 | CAWSVLTGNQPQHF
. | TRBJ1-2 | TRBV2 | CASRDRAGGYGYTF
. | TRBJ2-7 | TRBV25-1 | CASSEELYEQYF
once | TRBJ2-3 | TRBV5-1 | CASSLASGPDTQYF
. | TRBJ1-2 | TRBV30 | CAWGETVYGYTF
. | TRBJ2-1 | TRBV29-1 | CSVGHNEQFF
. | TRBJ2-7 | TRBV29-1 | CSVTGSSYEQYF
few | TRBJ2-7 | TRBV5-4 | CASSLAGGRATYEQYF
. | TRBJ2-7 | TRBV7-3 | CASSLRYGGNPPEYF
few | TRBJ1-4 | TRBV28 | CASSLQESEKLFF
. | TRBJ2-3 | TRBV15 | CATHRAGLAYTDTQYF
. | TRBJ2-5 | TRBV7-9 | CASSWTQETQYF
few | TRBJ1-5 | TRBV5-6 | CASSLAGVGDQPQHF
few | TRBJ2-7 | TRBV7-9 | CASSLAHRGGTPYEQYF
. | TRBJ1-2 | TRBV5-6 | CASSLYRGFYGYTF
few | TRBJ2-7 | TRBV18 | CASSPGSSYEQYF
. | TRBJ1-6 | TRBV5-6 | CASSPGVGDSPLHF
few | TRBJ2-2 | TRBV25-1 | CASSPAGGFPGELFF
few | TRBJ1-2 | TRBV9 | CASSVEANGGYTF
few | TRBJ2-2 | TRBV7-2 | CASSPRGSGELFF
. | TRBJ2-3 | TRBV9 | CASSVAPPGQGSDTQYF
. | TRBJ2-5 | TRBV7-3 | CASSLGGGTKRTQYF
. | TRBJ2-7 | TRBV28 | CASRRTGRGYEQYF
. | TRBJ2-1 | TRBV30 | CAWKGGRRPLNEQFF
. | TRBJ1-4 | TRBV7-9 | CASSQRTGGNEKLFF
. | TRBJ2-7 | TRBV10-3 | CAISSLWDSPGNEQYF
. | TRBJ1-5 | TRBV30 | CAWSAGSNQPQHF
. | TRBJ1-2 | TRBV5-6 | CASSLDRILYGYTF
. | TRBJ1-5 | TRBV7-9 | CASSRQTGTGHQPQHF
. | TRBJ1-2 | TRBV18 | CASSPRGASNYGYTF
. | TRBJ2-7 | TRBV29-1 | CSVGSMYEQYF
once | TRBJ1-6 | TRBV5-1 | CASSARQGGSSPLHF
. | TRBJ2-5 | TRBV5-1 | CASSLAGQVPETQYF
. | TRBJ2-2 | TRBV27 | CASSPRMNTGELFF
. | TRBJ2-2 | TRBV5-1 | CASSLGLAGDSNTGELFF
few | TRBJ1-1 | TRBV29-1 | CSVGRGQGLMANTEAFF
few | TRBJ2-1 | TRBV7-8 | CASSIRTSGGYNEQFF
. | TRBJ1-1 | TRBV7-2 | CASSLTTGVHTEAFF
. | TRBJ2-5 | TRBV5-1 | CASSTDQESQETQYF
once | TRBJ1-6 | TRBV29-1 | CSVATGRPGDSPLHF